A selection of T cell receptor beta chains follows, all from one sample in a study of cytomegalovirus exposure and HLA in healthy donors. Sequencing was performed with immunoSEQ multiplex PCR; in TCRdb, only in-frame clones are kept and a portion is missing. The data show approximately 150,000 clones, 68% seen once. Sequenced sample: PBMCs. The receptors originated from a man in his fifties or sixties in good health and CMV-seronegative. Both conserved end residues are part of each CDR3. D genes are given only for firm matches. Only some rows state a clone size, as once, few, many or a class for expanded clones.

TRBJ1-1 medium-sized NA TRBV7-9 TGTGCCAGCAGCGGGAGGGGGGGGGAGAACACTGAAGCTTTCTTT CASSGRGGENTEAFF
TRBJ1-1 NA TRBD1 TRBV4-3 TGCGCCAGCAGCCCTTTAGAGGGGGCATCAGCTGAAGCTTTCTTT CASSPLEGASAEAFF
TRBJ1-2 NA NA TRBV15 TGTGCCACCAGCAGAGATCAGGACAGACCCTATGGCTACACCTTC CATSRDQDRPYGYTF
TRBJ1-4 NA NA TRBV5-1 TGCGCCAGCAGCTTGGGGACGGGGAATGAAAAACTGTTTTTT CASSLGTGNEKLFF
TRBJ1-4 NA TRBD1 TRBV7-2 TGTGCCAGCAGCGCTCAGGGGGGTAACGAAAAACTGTTTTTT CASSAQGGNEKLFF
TRBJ1-1 few NA TRBV2 TGTGCCAGCGCACCTCAGGGGATCACTGAAGCTTTCTTT CASAPQGITEAFF
TRBJ2-5 NA TRBD2 TRBV9 TGTGCCAGCAGCGTAGACGGGGGGGCGGAGACCCAGTACTTC CASSVDGGAETQYF
TRBJ2-3 NA TRBD1 TRBV5-1 TGCGCCAGCAGCTTGATGGGGACAGGGGTCACAGATACGCAGTATTTT CASSLMGTGVTDTQYF
TRBJ1-1 NA NA TRBV5-4 TGTGCCAGCACCTCATGGGGGGGGAACACTGAAGCTTTCTTT CASTSWGGNTEAFF
TRBJ1-6 NA TRBD1 TRBV19 TGTGCCAGCCGACCGGACAGGAAGAACAATTCACCCCTCCACTTT CASRPDRKNNSPLHF
TRBJ1-4 NA TRBD1 TRBV18 TGTGCCAGCTCACTTGGACAGGGGGCAGGAGAAAAACTGTTTTTT CASSLGQGAGEKLFF
TRBJ1-2 NA TRBD1 TRBV5-6 TGTGCCAGCAGCCAGTGGGGACAGAGCTATGGCTACACCTTC CASSQWGQSYGYTF
TRBJ2-7 few TRBD2 TRBV29-1 TGCAGCGTCGGGACTAGCGGGGCAGCCTACGAGCAGTACTTC CSVGTSGAAYEQYF
TRBJ1-2 NA TRBD1 TRBV5-1 TGCGCCAGCAGCTTCGGGACAGACTATGGCTACACCTTC CASSFGTDYGYTF
TRBJ2-2 NA TRBD1 TRBV9 TGTGCCAGCAGCACGGACAGGGGCGCACATCCCTACACCGGGGAGCTGTTTTTT CASSTDRGAHPYTGELFF
TRBJ2-1 NA TRBD2 TRBV7-6 TGTGCCAGCAGCTTATCGGGGGGCTCCTACAATGAGCAGTTCTTC CASSLSGGSYNEQFF
TRBJ2-7 NA TRBD1 TRBV25-1 TGTGCCAGCAGCTCCGCCGGGACAGGGGGGCACGAGCAGTACTTC CASSSAGTGGHEQYF
TRBJ2-2 once TRBD2 TRBV5-1 TGCGCCAGCAGCTTGGGGGGACTAGCGGGGCACACCGGGGAGCTGTTTTTT CASSLGGLAGHTGELFF
TRBJ1-6 NA NA TRBV2 TGTGCCAGCAGCCCCCTAGCGAATTCACCCCTCCACTTT CASSPLANSPLHF
TRBJ1-4 once NA TRBV4-2 TGTGCCAGCAGCCATCAGATGGGGGGAAATGAAAAACTGTTTTTT CASSHQMGGNEKLFF
TRBJ1-1 NA TRBD1 TRBV6-6 TGTGCCAGCAGTTACGGGGGACAGGGAATGAACACTGAAGCTTTCTTT CASSYGGQGMNTEAFF
TRBJ2-3 few NA TRBV10-3 TGTGCCATCAGAACGGGGGTAGGAGATACGCAGTATTTT CAIRTGVGDTQYF
TRBJ1-5 NA NA TRBV27 TGTGCCAGCAGTTTCCAGGGAGGAAGCAATCAGCCCCAGCATTTT CASSFQGGSNQPQHF
TRBJ1-2 few NA TRBV28 TGTGCCAGCAGTCTCAGAAGCTATGGCTACACCTTC CASSLRSYGYTF
TRBJ2-5 NA NA TRBV5-1 TGCGCCAGCAGCAAAGGGGGTAGCGGGTTCCAAGAGACCCAGTACTTC CASSKGGSGFQETQYF
TRBJ1-1 NA NA TRBV4-2 TGTGCCAGCAGCCAAGATCGCAGGGTCACTGAAGCTTTCTTT CASSQDRRVTEAFF
TRBJ1-3 NA NA TRBV5-6 TGTGCCAGCACCTTGCGGGGGGCTGGAAACACCATATATTTT CASTLRGAGNTIYF
TRBJ2-7 NA NA TRBV28 TGTGCCAGCAGCCACCAATCGACCGGGAACTACGAGCAGTACTTC CASSHQSTGNYEQYF
TRBJ2-3 NA NA TRBV7-2 TGTGCCAGCAGCCCCGGTACAGATACGCAGTATTTT CASSPGTDTQYF
TRBJ2-7 NA TRBD1 TRBV7-2 TGTGCCAGCAGCTCTCCGGGACAGGGTAACTACGAGCAGTACTTC CASSSPGQGNYEQYF
TRBJ2-7 NA TRBD1 TRBV5-1 TGCGCCAGCAGCCCAGACAGGGGGGCCGAGCAGTACTTC CASSPDRGAEQYF
TRBJ2-7 NA NA TRBV7-9 TGTGCCAGCAGCCCCTTAAGCGCCTACGAGCAGTACTTC CASSPLSAYEQYF
TRBJ1-6 NA NA TRBV20-1 TGCAGTGCTAGGTTCGGGTCACCCCTCCACTTT CSARFGSPLHF